This is a list of T cell receptor beta chains from one sample in a study of cytomegalovirus exposure and HLA in healthy donors. The repertoire was sequenced with immunoSEQ multiplex PCR; TCRdb's copy has only in-frame clones and lacks some. The sample comprises 200,000 to 250,000 clones, roughly 82% of which are singletons, and around 5.4% rests with the top ten. Source material: PBMCs. Source of these receptors: a woman in her thirties or forties in good health and CMV-seropositive. Each CDR3 is given with its conserved first and last residue. Each record gives: clone size, J gene, V gene, D gene, CDR3 protein, CDR3 DNA. A D gene is named only where the DNA matches it firmly. Where a row states a size, it is once, few, many or the class of an expanded clone; other rows omit it.

>NA|TRBJ1-6|TRBV19|TRBD1
CASSDRGNSPLHF
TGTGCCAGTAGCGACAGGGGGAATTCACCCCTCCACTTT
>few|TRBJ1-2|TRBV7-6|TRBD1
CASSEGQGYGYTF
TGTGCCAGCAGCGAAGGACAGGGGTACGGCTACACCTTC
>NA|TRBJ1-5|TRBV5-1|TRBD1
CASSLTGGWNQPQHF
TGCGCCAGCAGCTTGACAGGGGGCTGGAATCAGCCCCAGCATTTT
>NA|TRBJ2-3|TRBV7-9|NA
CASSPTDFRSTDTQYF
TGTGCCAGCAGCCCTACGGACTTCCGGAGTACAGATACGCAGTATTTT
>few|TRBJ2-2|TRBV7-9|NA
CSSSFIRGAGELFF
TGTTCCAGCAGCTTTATCAGGGGCGCCGGGGAGCTGTTTTTT
>NA|TRBJ1-1|TRBV5-8|NA
CASSLIKGVNTEAFF
TGTGCCAGCAGCTTGATTAAAGGGGTTAACACTGAAGCTTTCTTT
>NA|TRBJ2-2|TRBV6-5|TRBD1
CASRTGTGNTGELFF
TGTGCCAGCAGGACCGGGACAGGGAACACCGGGGAGCTGTTTTTT
>NA|TRBJ1-2|TRBV19|NA
CASRREANFGGYTF
TGTGCCAGTAGGCGGGAAGCTAATTTTGGGGGCTACACCTTC
>NA|TRBJ1-5|TRBV19|NA
CASSIGRGRSHNQPQHF
TGTGCCAGTAGTATAGGTCGCGGGAGATCCCATAATCAGCCCCAGCATTTT
>NA|TRBJ1-2|TRBV7-9|NA
CSSSLGLGYTF
TGTTCCAGCAGCTTAGGACTAGGCTACACCTTC
>few|TRBJ2-7|TRBV10-3|TRBD2
CAISATSGGADEQYF
TGTGCCATCAGTGCTACTAGCGGGGGGGCCGACGAGCAGTACTTC
>once|TRBJ1-4|TRBV15|TRBD1
CATSEERGHEKLFF
TGTGCCACCAGCGAGGAAAGGGGGCATGAAAAACTGTTTTTT
>NA|TRBJ2-3|TRBV9|NA
CASSVQGRTDTQYF
TGTGCCAGCAGCGTCCAGGGGAGAACAGATACGCAGTATTTT
>once|TRBJ1-1|TRBV11-2|TRBD1
CASSETTGGSAEAFF
TGTGCCAGCAGCGAAACGACAGGGGGCTCGGCTGAAGCTTTCTTT
>NA|TRBJ1-1|TRBV9|NA
CASSATGLRQAFF
TGTGCCAGCAGCGCCACAGGGCTTCGCCAGGCTTTCTTT
>once|TRBJ1-2|TRBV10-1|NA
CASSESADYGYTF
TGCGCCAGCAGTGAGTCAGCGGACTATGGCTACACCTTC
>NA|TRBJ2-3|TRBV10-1|NA
CASSGLPNVDTQYF
TGCGCCAGCAGTGGACTACCAAACGTGGATACGCAGTATTTT
>NA|TRBJ2-7|TRBV29-1|TRBD2
CSVEIPAGGYEQYF
TGCAGCGTTGAGATCCCAGCGGGGGGCTACGAGCAGTACTTC
>NA|TRBJ2-3|TRBV11-2|TRBD2
CASRGGTSSDTQYF
TGTGCCAGCAGGGGGGGGACTAGTTCGGATACGCAGTATTTT
>few|TRBJ1-4|TRBV6-1|TRBD1
CASSPTYRGNEKLFF
TGTGCCAGCAGCCCCACTTACAGGGGGAATGAAAAACTGTTTTTT
>NA|TRBJ2-1|TRBV11-3|TRBD2
CASSPFRTSGGQSSYNEQFF
TGTGCCAGCAGCCCTTTCCGGACTAGCGGGGGTCAGAGCTCCTACAATGAGCAGTTCTTC
>NA|TRBJ2-2|TRBV28|NA
CASQKGTGELFF
TGTGCCAGCCAGAAGGGGACCGGGGAGCTGTTTTTT
>NA|TRBJ2-3|TRBV4-2|TRBD2
CASSQRLAGGRDTQYF
TGTGCCAGCAGCCAACGACTAGCGGGAGGGAGGGATACGCAGTATTTT
>NA|TRBJ2-7|TRBV18|TRBD1
CASSLGRDRISYEQYF
TGTGCCAGCTCACTAGGCCGGGACAGGATCTCCTACGAGCAGTACTTC
>NA|TRBJ1-1|TRBV5-1|TRBD1
CASTDRVNTEAFF
TGCGCCAGCACGGACAGGGTTAACACTGAAGCTTTCTTT
>few|TRBJ2-1|TRBV5-1|TRBD1
CASSPQGDLPQYEQFF
TGCGCCAGCAGCCCCCAGGGGGACCTCCCGCAATATGAGCAGTTCTTC
>NA|TRBJ2-7|TRBV18|TRBD2
CASSPQLAGGPIPYEQYF
TGTGCCAGCTCACCTCAACTAGCGGGGGGGCCAATCCCCTACGAGCAGTACTTC
>NA|TRBJ2-7|TRBV18|NA
CASSPDMESSYEQYF
TGTGCCAGCTCACCGGACATGGAGAGCTCCTACGAGCAGTACTTC
>NA|TRBJ1-2|TRBV4-3|NA
CASSQDSGGRVDYTF
TGCGCCAGCAGCCAAGATTCGGGGGGACGGGTCGACTACACCTTC
>NA|TRBJ1-5|TRBV27|TRBD1
CASSFGRGGHQPQHF
TGTGCCAGCAGTTTCGGTCGAGGGGGCCATCAGCCCCAGCATTTT
>NA|TRBJ2-6|TRBV5-1|TRBD1
CASREQGALANVLTF
TGCGCCAGCAGGGAGCAGGGGGCCCTGGCCAACGTCCTGACTTTC
>NA|TRBJ1-2|TRBV6-1|NA
CASSGGGVDPNYGYTF
TGTGCCAGCAGTGGAGGAGGGGTCGACCCTAACTATGGCTACACCTTC
>NA|TRBJ1-4|TRBV19|TRBD1
CASSSLPRQGLNEKLFF
TGTGCCAGTAGTAGTCTTCCCAGACAGGGGTTAAATGAAAAACTGTTTTTT
>NA|TRBJ2-3|TRBV21-1|NA
CASIRFGGGPYKDTQYF
TGTGCCAGCATCCGATTCGGGGGGGGGCCCTACAAAGATACGCAGTATTTT
>NA|TRBJ1-4|TRBV19|NA
CASSLQGATNEKLFF
TGTGCCAGTAGTTTACAGGGTGCAACTAATGAAAAACTGTTTTTT
>NA|TRBJ2-7|TRBV6-1|NA
CASSERAGARGEQYF
TGTGCCAGCAGTGAGAGGGCGGGGGCACGGGGCGAGCAGTACTTC
>NA|TRBJ2-7|TRBV5-1|TRBD2
CASSLELASGGNSYEQYF
TGCGCCAGCAGCTTGGAGTTGGCTAGCGGGGGGAACTCCTACGAGCAGTACTTC
>NA|TRBJ2-7|TRBV6-1|TRBD2
CASSPSAGGPYEQYF
TGTGCCAGCAGTCCTTCGGCGGGGGGGCCATACGAGCAGTACTTC
>NA|TRBJ2-1|TRBV2|TRBD2
CARRTSGSNEQFF
TGTGCCAGGCGGACTAGCGGGAGCAATGAGCAGTTCTTC
>NA|TRBJ1-2|TRBV27|TRBD1
CASIFIDRGGGYGYTF
TGTGCCAGCATTTTTATTGACAGGGGTGGTGGCTATGGCTACACCTTC
>NA|TRBJ2-5|TRBV7-2|NA
CASSLVLQETQYF
TGTGCCAGCAGCTTAGTACTACAAGAGACCCAGTACTTC
>NA|TRBJ2-3|TRBV7-2|TRBD2
CASSVRLAPTDTQYF
TGTGCCAGCAGCGTCCGACTAGCCCCCACAGATACGCAGTATTTT
>NA|TRBJ2-6|TRBV6-4|NA
CASSDSGAAGANVLTF
TGTGCCAGCAGTGACTCTGGGGCAGCTGGGGCCAACGTCCTGACTTTC
>NA|TRBJ2-5|TRBV7-2|TRBD2
CASSPGLQETQYF
TGTGCCAGCAGCCCGGGACTACAGGAGACCCAGTACTTC
>NA|TRBJ2-7|TRBV29-1|TRBD1
CSVRRQGYPSSYEQYF
TGCAGCGTTCGCCGACAGGGCTACCCCAGCTCCTACGAGCAGTACTTC
>NA|TRBJ2-7|TRBV7-2|TRBD2
CASSRTSGSYEQYF
TGTGCCAGCAGCCGGACTAGCGGAAGCTACGAGCAGTACTTC
>NA|TRBJ1-2|TRBV5-4|NA
CASSPAVGGRGYGYTF
TGTGCCAGCAGCCCGGCCGTGGGGGGGCGCGGCTATGGCTACACCTTC
>NA|TRBJ2-3|TRBV5-4|NA
CASSPSSAISTDTQYF
TGTGCCAGCAGCCCGTCTAGCGCAATTAGCACAGATACGCAGTATTTT
>NA|TRBJ1-4|TRBV19|TRBD1
CATIDRGIRGYEKLFF
TGTGCCACCATAGACAGGGGGATTAGGGGGTATGAAAAACTGTTTTTT